This T cell receptor beta chain was recovered during a study of shared clonotypes between healthy human individuals. Repertoires were generated with immunoSEQ multiplex PCR, while TCRdb's copy carries only in-frame clones and drops some. The data contain about 990,000 clones, approximately 80% of them singletons. V was clipped by 1 base and J by 8 bases, with 6 bases between them. The CDR3 totals 12 residues. In germline, CDR1 is MGHDK, CDR2 SYGVNS. Study outcomes and limitations: The study drew on few donors, limiting represented genetic and exposure-history diversity.

Into CD45RA+ naive and CD45RA-negative memory subsets, the CD4+ cells were split. In regard to this clone: Antigen: not known.

The sequenced material came from memory CD4+ T cells from PBMCs. The subset here: CD45RA-negative fraction. This TCR derives from a young man in good health. Some clones in this sample may be carry-over from other donors' samples. V is TRBV25-1 and J is TRBJ2-1; D gene uncertain. CDR3 amino acids: CASSELLHEQFF. The CDR3 DNA sequence: TGTGCCAGCAGTGAATTGCTCCATGAGCAGTTCTTC.